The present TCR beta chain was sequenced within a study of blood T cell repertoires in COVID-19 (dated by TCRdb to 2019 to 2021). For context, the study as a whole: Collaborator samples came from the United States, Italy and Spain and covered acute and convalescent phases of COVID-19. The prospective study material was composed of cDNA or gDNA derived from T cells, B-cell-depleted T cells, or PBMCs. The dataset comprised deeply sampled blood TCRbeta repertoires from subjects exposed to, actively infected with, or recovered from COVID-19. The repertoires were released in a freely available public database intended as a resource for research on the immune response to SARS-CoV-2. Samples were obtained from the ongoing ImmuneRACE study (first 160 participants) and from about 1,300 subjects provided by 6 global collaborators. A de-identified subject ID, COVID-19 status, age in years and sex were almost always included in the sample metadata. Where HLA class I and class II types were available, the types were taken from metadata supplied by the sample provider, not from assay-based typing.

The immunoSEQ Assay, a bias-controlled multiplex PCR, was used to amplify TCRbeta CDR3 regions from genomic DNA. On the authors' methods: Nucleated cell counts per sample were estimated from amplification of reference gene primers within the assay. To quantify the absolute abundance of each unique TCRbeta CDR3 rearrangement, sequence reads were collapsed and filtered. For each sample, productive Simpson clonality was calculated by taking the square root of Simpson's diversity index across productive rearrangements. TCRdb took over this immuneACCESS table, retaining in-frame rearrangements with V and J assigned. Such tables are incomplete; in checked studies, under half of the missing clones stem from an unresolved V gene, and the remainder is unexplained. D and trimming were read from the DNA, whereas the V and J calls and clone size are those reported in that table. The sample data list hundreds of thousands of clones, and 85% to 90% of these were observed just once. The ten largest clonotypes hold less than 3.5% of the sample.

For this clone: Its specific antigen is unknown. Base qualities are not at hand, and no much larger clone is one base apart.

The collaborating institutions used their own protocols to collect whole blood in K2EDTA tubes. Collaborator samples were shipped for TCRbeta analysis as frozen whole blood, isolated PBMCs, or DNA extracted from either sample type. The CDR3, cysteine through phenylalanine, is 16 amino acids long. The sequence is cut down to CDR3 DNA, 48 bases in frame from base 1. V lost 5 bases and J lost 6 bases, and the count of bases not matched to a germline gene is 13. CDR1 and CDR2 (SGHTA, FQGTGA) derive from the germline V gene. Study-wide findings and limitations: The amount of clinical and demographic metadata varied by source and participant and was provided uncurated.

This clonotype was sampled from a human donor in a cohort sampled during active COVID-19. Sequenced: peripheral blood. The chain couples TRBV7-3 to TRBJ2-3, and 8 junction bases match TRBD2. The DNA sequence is TGTGCCAGCAGCAAGAATAGCGGGACTGCACCTGATACGCAGTATTTT. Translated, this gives CASSKNSGTAPDTQYF.